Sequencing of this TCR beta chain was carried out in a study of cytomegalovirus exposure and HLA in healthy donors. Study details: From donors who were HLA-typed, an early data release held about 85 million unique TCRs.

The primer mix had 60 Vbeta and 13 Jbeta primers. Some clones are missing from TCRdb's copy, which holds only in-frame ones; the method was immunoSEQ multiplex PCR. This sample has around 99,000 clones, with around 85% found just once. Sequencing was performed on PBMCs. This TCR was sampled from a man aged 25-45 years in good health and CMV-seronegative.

CDR3 amino acids: CASSAGQGHTEAFF. CDR3 DNA sequence: TGTGCCAGCAGCGCCGGACAGGGTCACACTGAAGCTTTCTTT. The chain recombines TRBV9 with TRBJ1-1; 8 bases are a match to TRBD1. Trimming cost V 3 bases and J 3 bases; bases outside gene matches: 4. CDR3 length: 14 residues. Germline V gene sequence: CDR1 SGDLS, CDR2 YYNGEE.